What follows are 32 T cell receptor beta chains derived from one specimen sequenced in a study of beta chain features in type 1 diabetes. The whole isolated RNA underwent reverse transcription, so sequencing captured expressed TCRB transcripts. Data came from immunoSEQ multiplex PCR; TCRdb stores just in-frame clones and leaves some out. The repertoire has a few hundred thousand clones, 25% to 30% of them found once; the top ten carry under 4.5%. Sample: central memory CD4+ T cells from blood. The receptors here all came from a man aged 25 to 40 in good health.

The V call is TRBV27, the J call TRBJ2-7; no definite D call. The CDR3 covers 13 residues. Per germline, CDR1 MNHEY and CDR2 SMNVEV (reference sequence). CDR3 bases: TGTCGCCCCTACCAGCATGGTCAATACGAGCAGTACTTC. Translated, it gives CRPYQHGQYEQYF.

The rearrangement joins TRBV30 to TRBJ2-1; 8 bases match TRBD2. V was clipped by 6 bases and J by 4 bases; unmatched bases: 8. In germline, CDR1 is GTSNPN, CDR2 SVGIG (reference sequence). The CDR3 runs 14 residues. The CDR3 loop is CACQSRGRYNEQFF. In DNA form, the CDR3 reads TGTGCCTGCCAGTCCCGCGGGAGGTACAATGAGCAGTTCTTC.

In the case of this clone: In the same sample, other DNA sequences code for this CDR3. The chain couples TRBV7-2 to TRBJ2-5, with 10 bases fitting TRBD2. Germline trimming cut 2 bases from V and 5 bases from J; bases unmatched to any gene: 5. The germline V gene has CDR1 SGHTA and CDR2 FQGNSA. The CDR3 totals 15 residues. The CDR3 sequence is CASSLLAGVPETQYF. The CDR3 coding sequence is TGTGCCAGCAGCTTACTAGCGGGAGTGCCGGAGACCCAGTACTTC.

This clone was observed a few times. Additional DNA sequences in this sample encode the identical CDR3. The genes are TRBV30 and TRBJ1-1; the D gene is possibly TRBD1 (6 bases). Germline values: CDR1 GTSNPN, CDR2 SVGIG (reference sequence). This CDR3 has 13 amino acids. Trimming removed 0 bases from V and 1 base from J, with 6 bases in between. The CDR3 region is CAWSVQGNTEAFF. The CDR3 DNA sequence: TGTGCCTGGAGTGTACAGGGGAACACTGAAGCTTTCTTT.

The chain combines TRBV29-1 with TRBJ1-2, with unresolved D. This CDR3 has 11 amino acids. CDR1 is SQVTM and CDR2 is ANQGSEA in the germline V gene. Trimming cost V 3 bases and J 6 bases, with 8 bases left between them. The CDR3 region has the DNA TGCAGCGTTGACGGGGTGGATGGCTACACCTTC. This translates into CSVDGVDGYTF. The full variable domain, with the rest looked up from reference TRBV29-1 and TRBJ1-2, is SAVISQKPSRDICQRGTSLTIQCQVDSQVTMMFWYRQQPGQSLTLIATANQGSEATYESGFVIDKFPISRPNLTFSTLTVSNMSPEDSSIYLCSVDGVDGYTFGSGTRLTVV.

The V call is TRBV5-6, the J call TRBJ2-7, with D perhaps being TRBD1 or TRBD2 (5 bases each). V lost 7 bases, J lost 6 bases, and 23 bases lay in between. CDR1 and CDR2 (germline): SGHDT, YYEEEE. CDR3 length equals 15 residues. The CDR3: CASFPLRGARGEQYF. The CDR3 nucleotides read TGTGCCAGCTTTCCCTTAAGAGGGGCGCGCGGCGAGCAGTACTTC. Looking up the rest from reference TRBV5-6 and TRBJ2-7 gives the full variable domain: DAGVTQSPTHLIKTRGQQVTLRCSPKSGHDTVSWYQQALGQGPQFIFQYYEEEERQRGNFPDRFSGHQFPNYSSELNVNALLLGDSALYLCASFPLRGARGEQYFGPGTRLTVT.

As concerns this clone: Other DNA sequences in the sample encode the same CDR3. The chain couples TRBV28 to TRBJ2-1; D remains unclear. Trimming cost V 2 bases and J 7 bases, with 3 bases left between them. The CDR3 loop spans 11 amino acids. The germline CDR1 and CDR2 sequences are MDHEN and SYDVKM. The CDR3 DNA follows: TGTGCCAGCAGTTTAAGGAATGAGCAGTTCTTC. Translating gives CASSLRNEQFF.

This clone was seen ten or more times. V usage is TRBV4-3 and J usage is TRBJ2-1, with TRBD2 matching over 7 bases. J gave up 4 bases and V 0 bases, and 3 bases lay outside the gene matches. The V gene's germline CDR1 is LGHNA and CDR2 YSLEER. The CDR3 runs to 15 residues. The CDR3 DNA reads TGCGCCAGCAGCCAAGAGGGACTACCATACAATGAGCAGTTCTTC. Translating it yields CASSQEGLPYNEQFF.

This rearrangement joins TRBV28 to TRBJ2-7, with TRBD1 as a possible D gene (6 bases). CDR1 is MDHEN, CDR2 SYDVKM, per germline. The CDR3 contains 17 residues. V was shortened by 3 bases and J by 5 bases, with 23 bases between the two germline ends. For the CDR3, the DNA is TGTGCCAGCAGTTTGGACGTCACCGGGACACCGCGGGACGAGCAGTACTTC. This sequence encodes CASSLDVTGTPRDEQYF.

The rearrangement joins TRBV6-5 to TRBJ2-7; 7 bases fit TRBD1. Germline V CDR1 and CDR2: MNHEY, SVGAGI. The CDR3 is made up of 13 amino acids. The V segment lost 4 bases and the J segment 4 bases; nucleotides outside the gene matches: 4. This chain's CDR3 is CASSSQGSYEQYF. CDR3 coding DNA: TGTGCCAGCAGTTCACAGGGGAGTTACGAGCAGTACTTC.

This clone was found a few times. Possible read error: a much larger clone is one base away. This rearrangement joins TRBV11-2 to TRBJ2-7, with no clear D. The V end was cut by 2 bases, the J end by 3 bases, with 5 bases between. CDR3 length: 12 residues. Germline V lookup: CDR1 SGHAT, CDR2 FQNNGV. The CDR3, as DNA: TGTGCCAGCAGCTTAAATGGCTACGAGCAGTACTTC. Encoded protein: CASSLNGYEQYF.

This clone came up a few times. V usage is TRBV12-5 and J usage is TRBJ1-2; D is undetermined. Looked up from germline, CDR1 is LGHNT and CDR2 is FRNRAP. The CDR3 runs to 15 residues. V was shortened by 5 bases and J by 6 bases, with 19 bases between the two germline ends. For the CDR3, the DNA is TGTGCTAGTGGTACCAAGCAAGGTATCCAGAATGGCTACACCTTC. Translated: CASGTKQGIQNGYTF.

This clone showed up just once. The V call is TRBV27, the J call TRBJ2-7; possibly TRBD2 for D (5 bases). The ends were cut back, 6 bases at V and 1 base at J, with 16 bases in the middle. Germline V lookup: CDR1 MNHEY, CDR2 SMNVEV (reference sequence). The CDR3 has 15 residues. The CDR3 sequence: CASSRSGITSYEQYF. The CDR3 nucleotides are TGTGCCAGCAGCAGGTCCGGGATAACTTCCTACGAGCAGTACTTC.

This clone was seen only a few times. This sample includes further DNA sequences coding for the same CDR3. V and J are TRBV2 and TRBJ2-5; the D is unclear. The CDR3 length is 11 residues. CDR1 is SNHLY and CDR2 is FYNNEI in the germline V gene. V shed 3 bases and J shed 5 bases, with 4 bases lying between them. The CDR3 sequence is CASSEKETQYF. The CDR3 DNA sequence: TGTGCCAGCAGTGAGAAGGAGACCCAGTACTTC.

CDR3 nucleotides: TGCAGCCCCTGGGGTCCTCAAGAGACCCAGTACTTC. It translates to CSPWGPQETQYF. V and J are TRBV29-1 and TRBJ2-5; D gene unclear. The V end lost 8 bases, the J end lost 2 bases, and 12 bases lay between the germline ends. The CDR3 totals 12 residues. Germline V gene sequence: CDR1 SQVTM, CDR2 ANQGSEA. The variable domain in full, completed from reference TRBV29-1 and TRBJ2-5, reads SAVISQKPSRDICQRGTSLTIQCQVDSQVTMMFWYRQQPGQSLTLIATANQGSEATYESGFVIDKFPISRPNLTFSTLTVSNMSPEDSSIYLCSPWGPQETQYFGPGTRLLVL.

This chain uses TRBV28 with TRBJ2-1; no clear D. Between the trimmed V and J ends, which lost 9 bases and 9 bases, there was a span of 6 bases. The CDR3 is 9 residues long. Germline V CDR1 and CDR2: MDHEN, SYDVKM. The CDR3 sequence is CASGPEQFF. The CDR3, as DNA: TGTGCCAGTGGCCCTGAGCAGTTCTTC.

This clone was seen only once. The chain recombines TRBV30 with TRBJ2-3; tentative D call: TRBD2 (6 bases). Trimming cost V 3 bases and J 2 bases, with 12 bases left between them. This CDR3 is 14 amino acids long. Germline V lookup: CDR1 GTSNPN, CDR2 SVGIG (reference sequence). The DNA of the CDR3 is TGTGCCTGGAGAGCGGGTAGGCTCACAGATACGCAGTATTTT. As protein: CAWRAGRLTDTQYF. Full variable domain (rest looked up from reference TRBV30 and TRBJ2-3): SQTIHQWPATLVQPVGSPLSLECTVEGTSNPNLYWYRQAAGRGLQLLFYSVGIGQISSEVPQNLSASRPQDRQFILSSKKLLLSDSGFYLCAWRAGRLTDTQYFGPGTRLTVL.

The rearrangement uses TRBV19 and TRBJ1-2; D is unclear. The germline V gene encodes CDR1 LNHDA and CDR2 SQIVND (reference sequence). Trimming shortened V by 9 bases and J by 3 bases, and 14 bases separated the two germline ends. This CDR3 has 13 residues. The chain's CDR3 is CASSGRSDYGYTF. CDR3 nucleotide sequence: TGTGCCAGCTCGGGTAGGAGCGACTATGGCTACACCTTC.

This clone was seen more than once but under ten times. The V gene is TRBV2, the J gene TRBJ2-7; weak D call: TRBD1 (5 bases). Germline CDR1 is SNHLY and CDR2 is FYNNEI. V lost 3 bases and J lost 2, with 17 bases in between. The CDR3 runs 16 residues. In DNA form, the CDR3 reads TGTGCCAGCAGTGATGTGCCCCTGGCAGGGACCTACGAGCAGTACTTC. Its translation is CASSDVPLAGTYEQYF.

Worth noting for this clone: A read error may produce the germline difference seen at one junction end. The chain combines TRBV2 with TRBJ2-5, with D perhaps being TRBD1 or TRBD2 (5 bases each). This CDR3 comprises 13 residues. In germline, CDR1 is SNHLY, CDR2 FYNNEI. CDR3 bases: TGTGCCAGCAGGGTGGGGGACCAAGGGACCCAGTACTTC. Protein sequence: CASRVGDQGTQYF. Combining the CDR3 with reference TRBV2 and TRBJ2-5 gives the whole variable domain EPEVTQTPSHQVTQMGQEVILRCVPISNHLYFYWYRQILGQKVEFLVSFYNNEISEKSEIFDDQFSVERPDGSNFTLKIRSTKLEDSAMYFCASRVGDQGTQYFGPGTRLLVL.

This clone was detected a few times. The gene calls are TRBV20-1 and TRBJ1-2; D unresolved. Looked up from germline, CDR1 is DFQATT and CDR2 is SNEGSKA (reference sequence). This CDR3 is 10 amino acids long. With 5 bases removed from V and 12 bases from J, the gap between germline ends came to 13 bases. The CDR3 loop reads CSASPSIDTF. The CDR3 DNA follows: TGCAGTGCTTCTCCATCCATAGACACCTTC.

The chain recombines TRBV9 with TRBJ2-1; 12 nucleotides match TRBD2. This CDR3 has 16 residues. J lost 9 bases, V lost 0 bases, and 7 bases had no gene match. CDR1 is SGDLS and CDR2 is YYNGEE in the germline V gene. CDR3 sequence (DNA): TGTGCCAGCAGCGTAGGGTCTAGCGGGAGGGCGAGTGAGCAGTTCTTC. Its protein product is CASSVGSSGRASEQFF.

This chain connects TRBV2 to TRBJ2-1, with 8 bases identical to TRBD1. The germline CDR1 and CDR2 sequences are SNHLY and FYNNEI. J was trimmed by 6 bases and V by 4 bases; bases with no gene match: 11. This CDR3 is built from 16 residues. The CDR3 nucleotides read TGTGCCAGCAGTGGCACCAGGGACAGGATCGTCAATGAGCAGTTCTTC. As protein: CASSGTRDRIVNEQFF.

CDR3 protein: CASYLRGSDTEAFF. For the CDR3, the DNA is TGTGCCAGCTACCTCCGGGGTAGCGACACTGAAGCTTTCTTT. This chain joins TRBV19 and TRBJ1-1; D call uncertain. V was cut by 9 bases and J by 3 bases, with 17 bases left in between. The CDR3 has 14 amino acids. Germline CDR1 is LNHDA and CDR2 is SQIVND (reference sequence).

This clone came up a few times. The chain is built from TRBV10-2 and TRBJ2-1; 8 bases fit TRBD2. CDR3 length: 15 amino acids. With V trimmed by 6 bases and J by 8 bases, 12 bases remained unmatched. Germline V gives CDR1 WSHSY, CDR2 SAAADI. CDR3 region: CASRTFGGRIDEQFF. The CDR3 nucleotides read TGCGCCAGCAGGACATTTGGCGGGAGGATCGATGAGCAGTTCTTC.

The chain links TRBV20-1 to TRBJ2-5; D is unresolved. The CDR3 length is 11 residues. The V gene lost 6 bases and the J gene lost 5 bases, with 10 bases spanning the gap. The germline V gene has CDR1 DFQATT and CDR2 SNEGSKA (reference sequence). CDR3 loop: CSARPMETQYF. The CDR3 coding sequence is TGCAGTGCGCGCCCCATGGAGACCCAGTACTTC.

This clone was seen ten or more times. CDR3 DNA sequence: TGTGCCAGCAGTTTCCTCGCTAGCGGGGGAAAGTCTGGGAATGAGCAGTTCTTC. This encodes CASSFLASGGKSGNEQFF. This rearrangement joins TRBV28 to TRBJ2-1; 10 bases align to TRBD2. Germline V gene sequence: CDR1 MDHEN, CDR2 SYDVKM. The CDR3 is 18 residues long. Trimming cost V 3 bases and J 7 bases; bases outside gene matches: 15.

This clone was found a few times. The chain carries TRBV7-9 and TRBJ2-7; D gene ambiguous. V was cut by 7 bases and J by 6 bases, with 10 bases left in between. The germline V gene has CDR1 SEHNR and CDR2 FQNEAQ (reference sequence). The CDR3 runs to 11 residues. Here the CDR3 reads CASTARVEQYF. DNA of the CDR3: TGTGCCAGCACCGCCCGGGTCGAGCAGTACTTC.

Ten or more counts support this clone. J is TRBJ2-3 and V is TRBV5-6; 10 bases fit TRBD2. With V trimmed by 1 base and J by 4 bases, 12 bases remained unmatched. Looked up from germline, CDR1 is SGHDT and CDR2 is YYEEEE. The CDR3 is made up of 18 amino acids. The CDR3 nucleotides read TGTGCCAGCAGCTTGCGTAGGAGCGGGAGGGCGGGCGCAGATACGCAGTATTTT. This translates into CASSLRRSGRAGADTQYF.

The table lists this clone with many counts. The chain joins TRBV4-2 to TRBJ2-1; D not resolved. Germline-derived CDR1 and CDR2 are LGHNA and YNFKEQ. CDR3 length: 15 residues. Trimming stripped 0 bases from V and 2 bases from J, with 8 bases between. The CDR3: CASSQEWGTYNEQFF. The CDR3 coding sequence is TGTGCCAGCAGCCAAGAGTGGGGTACCTACAATGAGCAGTTCTTC.

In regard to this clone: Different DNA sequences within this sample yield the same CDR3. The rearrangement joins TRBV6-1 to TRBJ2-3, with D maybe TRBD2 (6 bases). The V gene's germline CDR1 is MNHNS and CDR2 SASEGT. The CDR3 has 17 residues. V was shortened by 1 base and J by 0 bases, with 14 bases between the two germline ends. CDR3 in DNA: TGTGCCAGCAGTGAAGGTGTAGCGGCCACGAGCACAGATACGCAGTATTTT. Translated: CASSEGVAATSTDTQYF.

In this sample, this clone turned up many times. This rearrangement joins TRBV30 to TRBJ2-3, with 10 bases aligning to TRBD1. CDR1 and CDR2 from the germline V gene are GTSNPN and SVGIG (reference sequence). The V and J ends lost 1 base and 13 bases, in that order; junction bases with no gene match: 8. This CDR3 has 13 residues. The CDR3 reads CAWSGGTGTGEYF. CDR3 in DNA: TGTGCCTGGAGTGGCGGGACCGGGACAGGGGAGTATTTT.